This T cell receptor beta chain was captured in a study of shared clonotypes between healthy human individuals. The data were produced by immunoSEQ multiplex PCR, yet TCRdb's version contains in-frame clones alone and is incomplete. The sample contains hundreds of thousands of clones, 73% of which appear only once. The sequence was collected from a man younger than 40 in good health. The material sequenced was memory CD4+ T cells sorted from blood. This sample's subset: CD45RA-negative fraction.

As DNA, the CDR3 is TGTGCCAGCAGCTTGTTCTCAGCCACTGTCTCCTACGAGCAGTACTTC. Protein sequence: CASSLFSATVSYEQYF. The J gene is TRBJ2-7, the V gene TRBV5-5; D remains ambiguous. This CDR3 contains 16 residues. V lost 1 base, J lost 0 bases, and 14 bases lay in between. Germline assignment: CDR1 SGHKS and CDR2 YYEKEE (reference sequence).